A selection of T cell receptor beta chains follows, all from one sample in a study of molecular identifiers for immune sequencing clone quantification. A single record per CDR3 protein comes from TCRdb applying MiXCR to the PCR reads. The sample includes 88,000 or so distinct CDR3 sequences, around 23% of them seen just once. Material: naive CD8+ T cells from blood, with Jurkat cell RNA spiked in. The source is a human donor in good health. Some libraries in this study had Jurkat cell RNA spiked in. CDR3s include the opening cysteine and the closing phenylalanine or tryptophan. The D gene is left open where the match is weak. Clone size is not always given. Where it is, it says once, few, many or a class for expanded clones.

15 | . | TRBJ1-1 | TRBV5-6 | many | TGTGCCAGCAGCTTTTGGGCAGGGTGGGACACTGAAGCTTTCTTT | CASSFWAGWDTEAFF
16 | . | TRBJ2-3 | TRBV2 | many | TGTGCCAGCAGTGAGTTTCTCGGGACTAGCACAGATACGCAGTATTTT | CASSEFLGTSTDTQYF
15 | . | TRBJ1-1 | TRBV9 | few | TGTGCCAGCAGCACGACAGCGGTTGGGAACACTGAAGCTTTCTTT | CASSTTAVGNTEAFF
16 | . | TRBJ2-7 | TRBV27 | few | TGTGCCAGCAGTTTATCCCCTAGCAGCCTAAGTACAAGGCAGTACTTC | CASSLSPSSLSTRQYF
15 | . | TRBJ1-1 | TRBV27 | many | TGTGCCAGCAGTCCCACGACAGTGGGGGACACTGAAGCTTTCTTT | CASSPTTVGDTEAFF
17 | TRBD1 | TRBJ1-6 | TRBV7-2 | few | TGTGCCAGCAGCTTAGCTTTCGGACAGGAGTATAATTCACCCCTCCACTTT | CASSLAFGQEYNSPLHF
16 | TRBD1 | TRBJ2-7 | TRBV15 | few | TGTGCCACCAGCAGAGCGGGACAGGGGGGAGCCGACGAGCAGTACTTC | CATSRAGQGGADEQYF
16 | TRBD1 | TRBJ2-1 | TRBV10-3 | few | TGTGCCATCAGTGAGACGGACAGGGGAAGCTACAATGAGCAGTTCTTC | CAISETDRGSYNEQFF
15 | TRBD1 | TRBJ2-2 | TRBV19 | many | TGTGCCAGTAGTACCGGGACAGGGCCCACCGGGGAGCTGTTTTTT | CASSTGTGPTGELFF
14 | . | TRBJ1-3 | TRBV4-3 | many | TGCGCCAGCAGCCACCGAGGCTCTGGAAACACCATATATTTT | CASSHRGSGNTIYF
15 | . | TRBJ1-3 | TRBV29-1 | many | TGCAGCGTTGATTCGGGACGAGGAGGAGGAAACACCATATATTTT | CSVDSGRGGGNTIYF
16 | TRBD2 | TRBJ2-7 | TRBV6-2/TRBV6-3 | many | TGTGCCAGCAGTTATTCGCGTAGAGCGGGGGATTACGAGCAGTACTTC | CASSYSRRAGDYEQYF
17 | TRBD2 | TRBJ2-7 | TRBV4-3 | many | TGCGCCAGCAGCCAAGATATAGGCGGGACTAGCTGGTACGAGCAGTACTTC | CASSQDIGGTSWYEQYF
16 | . | TRBJ2-7 | TRBV4-3 | few | TGCGCCAGCAGCCAAGAATTGGGGGACACCTCCTACGAGCAGTACTTC | CASSQELGDTSYEQYF
15 | TRBD1 | TRBJ1-5 | TRBV28 | many | TGTGCCAGCAGGGCCGGGACAGCGATTAATCAGCCCCAGCATTTT | CASRAGTAINQPQHF
16 | TRBD2 | TRBJ2-7 | TRBV9 | few | TGTGCCAGCAGCTCCCGATGGCGGGGGATGGAGTACGAGCAGTACTTC | CASSSRWRGMEYEQYF
14 | . | TRBJ2-7 | TRBV28 | few | TGTGCCTCATCCCAGGGGCTAGCTGACTACGAGCAGTACTTC | CASSQGLADYEQYF
13 | . | TRBJ2-5 | TRBV12-3/TRBV12-4 | . | TGTGCCAGCAGTTTCGGGGTCGGGGAGACCCAGTACTTC | CASSFGVGETQYF
19 | TRBD1 | TRBJ2-1 | TRBV11-2 | many | TGTGCCAGCAGCTTAGATGGGACAGGGGGCATCCCCCCTCTTTATGAGCAGTTCTTC | CASSLDGTGGIPPLYEQFF
20 | TRBD2 | TRBJ2-3 | TRBV19 | . | TGTGCCAGTAGTATAGATCCGGCTAGCGGGAGGGCCTATGACACAGATACGCAGTATTTT | CASSIDPASGRAYDTDTQYF
16 | TRBD2 | TRBJ2-3 | TRBV13 | many | TGTGCCAGCAGCTCACTAGCGGGAGGGCGGTCAGATACGCAGTATTTT | CASSSLAGGRSDTQYF
12 | TRBD1 | TRBJ2-4 | TRBV19 | many | TGTGCCAGTAGTGCCTACAGGGGGCGGCCGTACTTC | CASSAYRGRPYF